This TCR beta chain originates from a study of blood T cells in healthy people across ages. Whole-study results and caveats: Getting older went along with TCR beta diversity per million T cells dropping roughly linearly.

V lost 1 base, J lost 1 base, and 3 bases stayed unmatched. The length of the CDR3 is 15 residues. Germline V CDR1 and CDR2: SGHTA, FQGNSA. In this sample, this clonotype turned up many times. Its antigen is currently unknown. PCR was performed a second time for roughly 7 to 12 cycles using a sample-barcoded 5' primer and a J-beta primer mix. TCRdb reanalysed the 5' RACE reads using MiXCR and keeps one entry per CDR3 protein. The data show some 790,000 distinct CDR3 sequences, roughly 26% seen once. Sequenced: blood. The source of this sequence is a woman aged 80 or over in good health. The V call is TRBV7-2, the J call TRBJ2-5, with 7 bases fitting TRBD1. The CDR3, as DNA: TGTGCCAGCAGCTTAGTACAGGGGATCCAAGAGACCCAGTACTTC. Residues: CASSLVQGIQETQYF.